The 5 T cell receptor beta chains below come from one sample, sequenced in a study of siplizumab effects on memory and regulatory T cells. Produced via immunoSEQ multiplex PCR; TCRdb's table is partial and in-frame only. The sample records 110,000 or so clones, 90% to 95% being singletons. Sequences were obtained from CD4+ T cells sorted from blood. The receptor set was obtained from a human donor in good health.

This chain links TRBV7-8 with TRBJ2-1; the D gene is possibly TRBD1 (5 bases). Looked up from germline, CDR1 is SGHVS and CDR2 is FQNEAQ. This CDR3 region has 16 residues. Trimming removed 5 bases at V and 4 bases at J, with 18 bases between. CDR3 protein: CASSLFGLYRYNEQFF. CDR3 DNA sequence: TGTGCCAGCAGCCTCTTTGGGCTGTACAGGTACAATGAGCAGTTCTTC.

The V and J genes are TRBV27 and TRBJ2-2; D uncertain. In germline, CDR1 is MNHEY, CDR2 SMNVEV (reference sequence). V was cut by 7 bases and J by 3 bases, with 9 bases left in between. The CDR3 is made up of 13 amino acids. DNA of the CDR3: TGTGCCAGCAAATGGGCCGACACCGGGGAGCTGTTTTTT. Translation gives CASKWADTGELFF.

The chain recombines TRBV19 with TRBJ1-1; TRBD1 matches at 7 bases. With 3 bases clipped from V and 1 base from J, the junction kept 5 bases outside the gene matches. The CDR3 extends over 15 amino acids. Germline V gene lookup returns CDR1 LNHDA and CDR2 SQIVND (reference sequence). CDR3 DNA sequence: TGTGCCAGTAGTATTACAGGGGCCCAGAACACTGAAGCTTTCTTT. Protein sequence: CASSITGAQNTEAFF.

J is TRBJ1-2 and V is TRBV4-2; 10 bases agree with TRBD1. Trimming at V came to 3 bases and at J to 2 bases, leaving 12 bases not matched to a gene. The CDR3 is 18 residues long. The V gene's germline CDR1 is LGHNA and CDR2 YNFKEQ. The CDR3 region is CASSQARQGASVNYGYTF. The DNA for the CDR3 is TGTGCCAGCAGCCAGGCCAGACAGGGGGCCAGTGTGAACTATGGCTACACCTTC.

The rearrangement joins TRBV5-5 to TRBJ1-2; D is unresolved. V shed 0 bases and J shed 4 bases, with 7 bases lying between them. Germline V gene sequence: CDR1 SGHKS, CDR2 YYEKEE (reference sequence). CDR3 size: 13 residues. The CDR3 coding sequence is TGTGCCAGCAGCTTGGACTGGCTCTATGGCTACACCTTC. Translation gives CASSLDWLYGYTF.